These 23 T cell receptor beta chains came from one sample sequenced in a study of blood T cell repertoires in COVID-19. Profiled with immunoSEQ multiplex PCR; TCRdb holds only in-frame clones, not every one. The data contain over 200,000 clones, 87% of them singletons. Sequenced material: PBMCs or T cells enriched from blood (not recorded which). All receptors come from a man younger than 45 who had recovered from COVID-19.

This chain connects TRBV25-1 to TRBJ2-1, with a tentative D call TRBD2 (7 bases). Trimming cost V 7 bases and J 3 bases, with 13 bases left between them. This CDR3 is built from 14 residues. Germline V CDR1 and CDR2: MGHDK, SYGVNS. The CDR3 loop is CASTGGPVYNEQFF. DNA of the CDR3: TGTGCCAGCACCGGGGGGCCGGTCTACAATGAGCAGTTCTTC.

A note on this clone: This same CDR3 is encoded by further DNA sequences in the sample. The genes are TRBV2 and TRBJ2-1, with TRBD1 matching 7 bases. The CDR3 extends over 13 amino acids. With V trimmed by 6 bases and J by 5 bases, 4 bases remained unmatched. The V gene's germline CDR1 is SNHLY and CDR2 FYNNEI. The CDR3 DNA reads as TGTGCCAGCAGCCGGGACAGCCACAATGAGCAGTTCTTC. This encodes CASSRDSHNEQFF.

The chain couples TRBV11-2 to TRBJ2-1, with 11 bases aligning to TRBD2. In germline, CDR1 is SGHAT, CDR2 FQNNGV. V shed 2 bases and J 13 bases; nucleotides not matched to a gene: 10. This CDR3 has 15 residues. The CDR3 nucleotides are TGTGCCAGCAGCTTAACTCAACTAGCGGGAGTCAGACAGTTCTTC. As protein: CASSLTQLAGVRQFF.

Points on this clone: This sample includes further DNA sequences coding for the same CDR3. V is TRBV19 and J is TRBJ2-7; 8 bases are a match to TRBD1. The CDR3 spans 13 residues. CDR1 is LNHDA, CDR2 SQIVND, per germline (reference sequence). With V trimmed by 5 bases and J by 3 bases, 3 bases remained unmatched. For the CDR3, the DNA is TGTGCCAGTAGTTCAGGGACAGGCTACGAGCAGTACTTC. It encodes CASSSGTGYEQYF.

This clone was observed a handful of times. J is TRBJ2-1 and V is TRBV5-1, with a weak D call TRBD2 (6 bases). V was trimmed by 8 bases and J by 0 bases, leaving 24 bases between them. Germline V CDR1 and CDR2: SGHRS, YFSETQ. The CDR3 length is 18 residues. CDR3 in DNA: TGCGCCAGTAGTCTAGGGACTGGTTCTTTTAGCTCCTACAATGAGCAGTTCTTC. This sequence encodes CASSLGTGSFSSYNEQFF.

The chain links TRBV3-1 (or the pseudogene TRBV3-2) to TRBJ2-1, with 11 bases fitting TRBD2. The V segment lost 3 bases and the J segment 4 bases; nucleotides outside the gene matches: 5. This CDR3 has 16 amino acids. CDR1 is LGHDT and CDR2 is YNNKEL in the germline V gene (reference sequence). The CDR3 DNA sequence: TGTGCCAGCAGCCACCGGGGGACTAGCGGATACAATGAGCAGTTCTTC. This gives the protein CASSHRGTSGYNEQFF.

The J gene is TRBJ1-6, the V gene TRBV7-2, with D unresolved. V lost 5 bases and J lost 3, with 14 bases in between. This CDR3 is 16 amino acids long. Germline assignment: CDR1 SGHTA and CDR2 FQGNSA. The CDR3 DNA follows: TGTGCCAGCAGCCAAGTCCGGGGATTCTATAATTCACCCCTCCACTTT. It codes for CASSQVRGFYNSPLHF.

The chain links TRBV7-6 to TRBJ2-4; D perhaps matches TRBD1 (5 bases). CDR1 and CDR2 (germline): SGHVS, FNYEAQ. The ends were cut back, 2 bases at V and 2 bases at J, with 13 bases in the middle. This CDR3 spans 16 amino acids. The CDR3 protein is CASSLMASGPKNIQYF. The CDR3 region has the DNA TGTGCCAGCAGCTTAATGGCCTCAGGGCCCAAAAACATTCAGTACTTC.

The chain links TRBV21-1 to TRBJ2-1; TRBD2 was called by the table and not checked on the DNA. TRBV21-1 has pseudogene status. The length of the CDR3 is 18 residues. The CDR3 here is CASSAPGDSSGGTSEQFF. The CDR3 nucleotides are TGTGCCAGCAGCGCCCCTGGGGATTCCAGCGGGGGAACGAGTGAGCAGTTCTTC.

The chain has TRBV4-2 and TRBJ1-2, with no clear D. The V gene lost 0 bases and the J gene lost 1 base, with 12 bases spanning the gap. Germline CDR1 LGHNA, CDR2 YNFKEQ. The CDR3 loop spans 16 amino acids. The CDR3 DNA follows: TGTGCCAGCAGCCAAGAAGTACAGTCCCTTAACTATGGCTACACCTTC. Protein: CASSQEVQSLNYGYTF.

The gene calls are TRBV29-1 and TRBJ2-3; 8 bases align to TRBD1. V shed 6 bases, J shed 4 bases, and the junction held 9 bases outside the gene matches. The CDR3 contains 14 residues. Germline CDR1 SQVTM, CDR2 ANQGSEA. DNA of the CDR3: TGCAGCGTAAGACCCAGGGGGCAGGCAGATACGCAGTATTTT. Translation gives CSVRPRGQADTQYF.

V is TRBV19 and J is TRBJ2-1, with 8 bases aligning to TRBD2. Germline V gives CDR1 LNHDA, CDR2 SQIVND (reference sequence). Losses at the gene ends were 1 base for V and 8 bases for J; bases not matched to a gene: 7. The CDR3 runs 15 residues. CDR3 coding DNA: TGTGCCAGTAGTATAGTGGCGGGGGGCTTTGATGAGCAGTTCTTC. Its protein is CASSIVAGGFDEQFF.

The rearrangement joins TRBV18 to TRBJ2-1; D may be TRBD1 (6 bases). Trimming removed 0 bases at V and 8 bases at J, with 20 bases between. Germline V gives CDR1 KGHSH, CDR2 LQKENI. This CDR3 has 17 residues. In DNA, the CDR3 is TGTGCCAGCTCACCACCGTACAGGGAACGGCCGGAGGATGAGCAGTTCTTC. It is translated as CASSPPYRERPEDEQFF.

The gene calls are TRBV7-7 and TRBJ2-1, with 9 bases identical to TRBD2. The CDR3 is 15 residues long. Losses at the gene ends were 5 bases for V and 0 bases for J; bases not matched to a gene: 2. Looked up from germline, CDR1 is SSHAT and CDR2 is FNYEAQ (reference sequence). The CDR3 DNA is TGTGCCAGCAGCGTTAGCGGGAGCTCCTACAATGAGCAGTTCTTC. Translation gives CASSVSGSSYNEQFF.

V gene TRBV5-1 combines with J gene TRBJ2-3, with TRBD2 matching 7 bases. The CDR3 loop spans 15 amino acids. Per the germline V gene, CDR1 is SGHRS and CDR2 is YFSETQ. The V and J ends lost 1 base and 0 bases, in that order; junction bases with no gene match: 2. The CDR3 is CASSLNSGSTDTQYF. The CDR3 nucleotides are TGCGCCAGCAGCTTGAATAGCGGGAGCACAGATACGCAGTATTTT.

The chain has TRBV5-1 and TRBJ1-5; 8 bases map to TRBD1. From germline, CDR1 is SGHRS and CDR2 YFSETQ. J lost 4 bases, V lost 6 bases, and 12 bases had no gene match. The CDR3 runs 16 residues. CDR3 nucleotides: TGCGCCAGCAAAAGTTCCGGGACAGGCGCGAATCAGCCCCAGCATTTT. The encoded protein is CASKSSGTGANQPQHF.

The chain uses TRBV5-4 and TRBJ2-1; tentatively, D is TRBD1 (6 bases). Trimming stripped 2 bases from V and 9 bases from J, with 15 bases between. Per the germline V gene, CDR1 is SGHNT and CDR2 is YYREEE (reference sequence). The CDR3 length is 14 residues. The DNA for the CDR3 is TGTGCCAGCAGCTTCTTAGGGGGAGCCAGTGAGCAGTTCTTC. Encoded protein: CASSFLGGASEQFF.

The genes are TRBV10-3 and TRBJ2-2; a possible D gene is TRBD1 (6 bases). The CDR3 contains 15 residues. Germline V gene lookup returns CDR1 ENHRY and CDR2 SYGVKD. Trimming stripped 4 bases from V and 1 base from J, with 10 bases between. CDR3 region: CAISAGQLNTGELFF. In DNA form, the CDR3 reads TGTGCCATCAGTGCGGGACAACTGAACACCGGGGAGCTGTTTTTT.

The V call is TRBV6-5, the J call TRBJ1-2, with D unresolved. V dropped 0 bases and J dropped 8 bases, with 10 bases sitting between them. Germline CDR1 and CDR2: MNHEY and SVGAGI. This CDR3 comprises 13 residues. The CDR3 region is CASSYSWALGYTF. DNA of the CDR3: TGTGCCAGCAGTTACTCCTGGGCCTTGGGCTACACCTTC.

The J gene is TRBJ1-5, the V gene TRBV24-1; a weak D match, TRBD1 (5 bases). The CDR3 length is 17 residues. CDR1 KGHDR and CDR2 SFDVKD come from the germline V gene. V was trimmed by 1 base and J by 5 bases, leaving 17 bases between them. This CDR3 is CATSDFGGGDGDQPQHF. In nucleotides, the CDR3 is TGTGCCACCAGTGATTTTGGTGGAGGGGATGGAGATCAGCCCCAGCATTTT.

This sequence joins TRBV18 and TRBJ1-1, with 8 positions matching TRBD1. Germline CDR1 reads KGHSH; CDR2 reads LQKENI. V lost 3 bases, J lost 0 bases, and 6 bases stayed unmatched. The CDR3 is 16 residues long. CDR3 loop: CASSPSTGAMNTEAFF. Here the CDR3 DNA reads TGTGCCAGCTCACCGTCGACAGGGGCCATGAACACTGAAGCTTTCTTT.

This chain joins TRBV4-1 and TRBJ1-1; no firm D call. Germline values: CDR1 MGHRA, CDR2 YSYEKL. Trimming removed 1 base at V and 0 bases at J, with 6 bases between. This CDR3 contains 14 residues. The CDR3 reads CASSQGHMNTEAFF. CDR3 nucleotides: TGCGCCAGCAGCCAAGGACACATGAACACTGAAGCTTTCTTT.

The chain is built from TRBV25-1 and TRBJ1-1, with TRBD1 matching over 7 bases. Germline CDR1 is MGHDK and CDR2 is SYGVNS. The J segment lost 5 bases and the V segment lost 6 bases, leaving 12 bases of the junction unmatched. This CDR3 has 15 amino acids. As DNA, the CDR3 is TGTGCCAGCAGCGAACACTTAGGGGGCCGGACTGAAGCTTTCTTT. Translation: CASSEHLGGRTEAFF.